These 8 T cell receptor beta chains were all obtained from the same sample, sequenced in a study of blood T cell repertoires in COVID-19. Profiled with immunoSEQ multiplex PCR; TCRdb holds only in-frame clones, not every one. The table shows roughly 350,000 clones, with over 75% occurring only once. The sample comprised peripheral blood. The origin of the receptors is a woman between 45 and 65 years old with active or convalescent COVID-19.

A single count supports this clone. V is TRBV10-3 and J is TRBJ1-6, with D unresolved. Trimming cost V 0 bases and J 14 bases, with 11 bases left between them. The CDR3 runs to 13 residues. Germline assignment: CDR1 ENHRY and CDR2 SYGVKD. CDR3 loop: CAISESILLALHF. CDR3 DNA: TGTGCCATCAGTGAGTCTATCCTTTTAGCCCTCCACTTT.

The V gene is TRBV27, the J gene TRBJ2-6; D uncertain. V dropped 1 base and J dropped 0 bases, with 4 bases sitting between them. This CDR3 is built from 15 residues. Germline V gene data show CDR1 as MNHEY and CDR2 as SMNVEV (reference sequence). This chain's CDR3 is CASSLFYSGANVLTF. The CDR3 DNA follows: TGTGCCAGCAGTTTATTCTACTCTGGGGCCAACGTCCTGACTTTC.

Concerning this clone itself: In the same sample, other DNA sequences code for this CDR3. The chain recombines TRBV7-2 with TRBJ2-1, with TRBD1 matching over 9 bases. V dropped 5 bases and J dropped 0; count of bases not matched to a gene: 2. Per the germline V gene, CDR1 is SGHTA and CDR2 is FQGNSA. CDR3 length equals 15 residues. The CDR3 loop is CASSLGQGSYNEQFF. The CDR3 DNA sequence: TGTGCCAGCAGCCTGGGACAGGGCTCCTACAATGAGCAGTTCTTC.

The V call is TRBV3-1 (or the pseudogene TRBV3-2), the J call TRBJ2-5, with 9 bases lining up with TRBD1. The CDR3 extends over 15 amino acids. V lost 1 base and J lost 10; bases outside the gene matches: 10. Germline-derived CDR1 and CDR2 are LGHDT and YNNKEL (reference sequence). This CDR3 reads CASSQVTGGVEDQYF. Here the CDR3 DNA reads TGTGCCAGCAGCCAAGTCACAGGGGGCGTAGAGGACCAGTACTTC.

This clone showed up just once. The chain couples TRBV3-1 (or the pseudogene TRBV3-2) to TRBJ2-3; D remains unclear. This CDR3 comprises 14 residues. The V end was cut by 3 bases, the J end by 3 bases, with 10 bases between. Germline lookup yields CDR1 LGHDT and CDR2 YNNKEL (reference sequence). CDR3 DNA sequence: TGTGCCAGCAGCCAGAGGCGGAGAACAGATACGCAGTATTTT. Its protein product is CASSQRRRTDTQYF.

The genes are TRBV2 and TRBJ1-6; D is ambiguous. The ends were cut back, 7 bases at V and 10 bases at J, with 17 bases in the middle. The V gene's germline CDR1 is SNHLY and CDR2 FYNNEI. This CDR3 has 14 residues. In DNA, the CDR3 is TGTGCCAGCATCGGGGTGGGTATTAGATCACCCCTCCACTTT. This codes for CASIGVGIRSPLHF.

This clone was detected a few times. The chain uses TRBV3-1 (or the pseudogene TRBV3-2) and TRBJ2-2, with 9 bases that match TRBD2. V lost 0 bases, J lost 1 base, and 9 bases stayed unmatched. The germline CDR1 and CDR2 sequences are LGHDT and YNNKEL (reference sequence). CDR3 length: 19 amino acids. The CDR3: CASSQDLPSGVLNTGELFF. DNA for the CDR3: TGTGCCAGCAGCCAAGATCTGCCTAGCGGGGTCCTGAACACCGGGGAGCTGTTTTTT.

The rearrangement uses TRBV24-1 and TRBJ1-1; no clear D gene. V lost 9 bases to trimming and J lost 4 bases, with 14 bases between them. The CDR3 is 13 residues long. Per the germline V gene, CDR1 is KGHDR and CDR2 is SFDVKD. CDR3 protein: CATVEPPGTEAFF. DNA for the CDR3: TGTGCCACCGTAGAACCCCCCGGCACTGAAGCTTTCTTT.